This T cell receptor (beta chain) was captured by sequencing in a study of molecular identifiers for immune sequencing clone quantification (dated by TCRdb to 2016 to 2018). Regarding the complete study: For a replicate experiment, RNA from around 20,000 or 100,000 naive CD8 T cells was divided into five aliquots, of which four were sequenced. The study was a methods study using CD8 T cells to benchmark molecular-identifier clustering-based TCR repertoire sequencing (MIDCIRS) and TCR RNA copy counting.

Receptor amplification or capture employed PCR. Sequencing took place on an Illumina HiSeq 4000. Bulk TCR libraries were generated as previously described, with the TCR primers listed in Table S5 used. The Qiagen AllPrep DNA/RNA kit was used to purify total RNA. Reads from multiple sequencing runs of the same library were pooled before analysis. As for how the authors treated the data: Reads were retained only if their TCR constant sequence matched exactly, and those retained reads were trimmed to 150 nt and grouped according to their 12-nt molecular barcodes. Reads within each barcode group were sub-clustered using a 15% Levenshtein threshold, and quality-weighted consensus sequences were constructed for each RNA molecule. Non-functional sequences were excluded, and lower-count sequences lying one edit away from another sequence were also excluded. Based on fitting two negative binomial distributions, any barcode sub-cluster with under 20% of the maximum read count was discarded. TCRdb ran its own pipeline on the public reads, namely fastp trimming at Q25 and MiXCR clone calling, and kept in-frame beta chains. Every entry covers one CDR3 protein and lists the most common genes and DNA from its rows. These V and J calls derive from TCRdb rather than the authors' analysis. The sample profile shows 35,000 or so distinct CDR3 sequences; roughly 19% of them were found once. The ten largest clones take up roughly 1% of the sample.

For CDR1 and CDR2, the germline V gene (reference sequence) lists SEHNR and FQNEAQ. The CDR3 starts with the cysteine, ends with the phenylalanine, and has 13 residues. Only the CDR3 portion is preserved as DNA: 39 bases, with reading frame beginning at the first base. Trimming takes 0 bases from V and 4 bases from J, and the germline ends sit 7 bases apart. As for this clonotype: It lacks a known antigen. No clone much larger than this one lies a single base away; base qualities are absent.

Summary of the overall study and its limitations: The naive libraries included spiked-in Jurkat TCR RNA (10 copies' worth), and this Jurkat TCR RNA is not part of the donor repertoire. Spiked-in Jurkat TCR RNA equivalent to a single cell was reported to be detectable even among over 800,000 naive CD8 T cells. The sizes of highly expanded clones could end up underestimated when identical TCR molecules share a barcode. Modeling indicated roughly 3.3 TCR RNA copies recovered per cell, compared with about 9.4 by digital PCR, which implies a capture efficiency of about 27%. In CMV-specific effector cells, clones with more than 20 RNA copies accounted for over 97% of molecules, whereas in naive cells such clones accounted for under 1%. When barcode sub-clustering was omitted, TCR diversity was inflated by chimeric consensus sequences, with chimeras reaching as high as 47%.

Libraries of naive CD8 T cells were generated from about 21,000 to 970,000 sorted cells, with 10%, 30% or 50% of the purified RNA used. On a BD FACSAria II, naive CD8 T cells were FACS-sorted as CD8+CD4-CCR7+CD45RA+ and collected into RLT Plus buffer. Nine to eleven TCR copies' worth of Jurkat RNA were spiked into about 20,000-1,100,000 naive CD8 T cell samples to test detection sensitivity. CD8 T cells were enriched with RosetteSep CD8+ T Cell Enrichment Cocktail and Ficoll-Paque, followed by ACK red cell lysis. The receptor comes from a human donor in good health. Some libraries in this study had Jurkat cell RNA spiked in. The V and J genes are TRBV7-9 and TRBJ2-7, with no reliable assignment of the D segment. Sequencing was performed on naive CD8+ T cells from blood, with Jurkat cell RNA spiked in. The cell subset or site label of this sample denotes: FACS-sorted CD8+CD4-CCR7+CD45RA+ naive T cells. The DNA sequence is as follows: TGTGCCAGCAGCTTAGCTGGGGTTTACGAGCAGTACTTC. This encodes CASSLAGVYEQYF.